This T cell receptor (beta chain) was found in a study of T cell responses to AZD1222 COVID-19 vaccine. Assay used: immunoSEQ multiplex PCR; TCRdb lists only in-frame clones, some missing. The data hold 100,000 to 150,000 clones, with over 75% observed a single time. The germline CDR1 and CDR2 sequences are MNHEY and SVGAGI. The V gene lost 7 bases and the J gene lost 1 base, with 13 bases spanning the gap. The CDR3 has 14 residues. The specimen comprised peripheral blood, sampled on day 0 of AZD1222 vaccination. This clonotype was sampled from an adult in good health. The chain recombines TRBV6-5 with TRBJ1-2; no clear D gene. The CDR3 nucleotides read TGTGCCAGCAAAGGAGCGTTCCATAACTATGGCTACACCTTC. This encodes CASKGAFHNYGYTF.